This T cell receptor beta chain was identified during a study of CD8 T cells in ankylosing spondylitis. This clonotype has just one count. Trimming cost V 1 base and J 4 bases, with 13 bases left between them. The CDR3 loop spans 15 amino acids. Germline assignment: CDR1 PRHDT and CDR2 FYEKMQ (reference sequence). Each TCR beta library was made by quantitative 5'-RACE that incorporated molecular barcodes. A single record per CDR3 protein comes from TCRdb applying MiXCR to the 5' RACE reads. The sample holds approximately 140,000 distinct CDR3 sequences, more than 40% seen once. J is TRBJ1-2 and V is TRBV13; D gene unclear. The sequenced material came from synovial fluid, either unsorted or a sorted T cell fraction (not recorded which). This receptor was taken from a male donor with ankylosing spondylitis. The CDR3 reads CASSLAGESAYGYTF. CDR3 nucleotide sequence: TGTGCCAGCAGCTTAGCTGGGGAATCGGCCTATGGCTACACCTTC.